Listed below are T cell receptor beta chains from one sample, sequenced in a study of vaccination and CD4 T cells after COVID-19. These receptors lack a known antigen. TCRdb analysed the PCR reads with MiXCR anew, one entry per CDR3 protein. The sample consists of about 18,000 distinct CDR3 sequences, 25% to 30% of them appearing once. Sequenced material: cultured CD4+ T cells from blood. These receptors came from a human donor with COVID-19. Both conserved end residues are part of each CDR3. The order of the fields is V gene, J gene, CDR3 protein.

v_call: TRBV20-1; j_call: TRBJ2-5; cdr3_aa: CSALWGSAKETQYF
v_call: TRBV12-3/TRBV12-4; j_call: TRBJ2-3; cdr3_aa: CASSLVSGRRTDTQYF
v_call: TRBV27; j_call: TRBJ2-1; cdr3_aa: CASSSTSGGGNEQFF
v_call: TRBV28; j_call: TRBJ2-7; cdr3_aa: CASSLGTGGKYYEQYF
v_call: TRBV27; j_call: TRBJ1-2; cdr3_aa: CAGPRTGRNYGYTF
v_call: TRBV4-1; j_call: TRBJ1-4; cdr3_aa: CASSQRTATNEKLFF
v_call: TRBV7-7; j_call: TRBJ2-2; cdr3_aa: CASSSTSNTGELFF
v_call: TRBV14; j_call: TRBJ1-2; cdr3_aa: CASSQDLGSGGYTF
v_call: TRBV4-2; j_call: TRBJ1-5; cdr3_aa: CASSQEWGNQPQHF
v_call: TRBV29-1; j_call: TRBJ1-1; cdr3_aa: CSVEEGGPGTEAFF
v_call: TRBV6-5; j_call: TRBJ1-2; cdr3_aa: CASSYRRGEGYTF
v_call: TRBV5-8; j_call: TRBJ1-5; cdr3_aa: CASSSGQGNQPQHF
v_call: TRBV21-1; j_call: TRBJ2-7; cdr3_aa: CASIYEASAAYEQYF
v_call: TRBV2; j_call: TRBJ1-6; cdr3_aa: CASNLRGKRDNSPLHF
v_call: TRBV2; j_call: TRBJ2-7; cdr3_aa: CASSAGQGGRYEQYF
v_call: TRBV6-5; j_call: TRBJ2-1; cdr3_aa: CASSLAGENNEQFF
v_call: TRBV6-1; j_call: TRBJ2-7; cdr3_aa: CASCRGRAGEQYF
v_call: TRBV11-2; j_call: TRBJ2-3; cdr3_aa: CASSLGQSTDTQYF
v_call: TRBV15; j_call: TRBJ2-5; cdr3_aa: CATSRVRGKAAGETQYF
v_call: TRBV21-1; j_call: TRBJ2-3; cdr3_aa: CASSKVTGGWGTDTQYF
v_call: TRBV12-3/TRBV12-4; j_call: TRBJ1-2; cdr3_aa: CASRATGAGRDGYTF
v_call: TRBV6-2/TRBV6-3; j_call: TRBJ2-5; cdr3_aa: CASRLDRGRGETQYF
v_call: TRBV2; j_call: TRBJ1-1; cdr3_aa: CASTPQGGMNTEAFF
v_call: TRBV12-3/TRBV12-4; j_call: TRBJ2-7; cdr3_aa: CASSPGQGTDEQYF
v_call: TRBV5-1; j_call: TRBJ1-2; cdr3_aa: CASSFQSNYGYTF
v_call: TRBV7-7; j_call: TRBJ2-2; cdr3_aa: CASSFRGGELFF
v_call: TRBV19; j_call: TRBJ1-5; cdr3_aa: CASAHRQGGQPQHF
v_call: TRBV7-9; j_call: TRBJ2-3; cdr3_aa: CASSRILAGDRTDTQYF
v_call: TRBV30; j_call: TRBJ1-2; cdr3_aa: CAWGGNSYGYTF
v_call: TRBV6-5; j_call: TRBJ2-7; cdr3_aa: CASSYGPGPDSYEQYF
v_call: TRBV30; j_call: TRBJ2-3; cdr3_aa: CAWDLNAGTDTQYF
v_call: TRBV7-3; j_call: TRBJ2-7; cdr3_aa: CASSYTGESYEQYF
v_call: TRBV20-1; j_call: TRBJ1-5; cdr3_aa: CSATGDRSNQPQHF
v_call: TRBV7-8; j_call: TRBJ2-5; cdr3_aa: CASSGDRVGETQYF
v_call: TRBV5-6; j_call: TRBJ1-5; cdr3_aa: CASSLNMNQPQHF
v_call: TRBV7-9; j_call: TRBJ2-2; cdr3_aa: CASSFGGGIGGELFF
v_call: TRBV21-1; j_call: TRBJ1-1; cdr3_aa: CASSKPLVWEVSTEAFF
v_call: TRBV11-2; j_call: TRBJ2-5; cdr3_aa: CASSISGGREETQYF
v_call: TRBV6-1; j_call: TRBJ1-2; cdr3_aa: CASARRAGGLSYGYTF
v_call: TRBV11-3; j_call: TRBJ2-5; cdr3_aa: CASSLTTGFGETQYF
v_call: TRBV7-2; j_call: TRBJ2-1; cdr3_aa: CASSLSEGGYNEQFF
v_call: TRBV9; j_call: TRBJ1-6; cdr3_aa: CASSVGRVHSPLHF
v_call: TRBV19; j_call: TRBJ1-1; cdr3_aa: CASSSGVAGNTEAFF
v_call: TRBV24-1; j_call: TRBJ1-1; cdr3_aa: CATIRDIEVNTEAFF
v_call: TRBV2; j_call: TRBJ2-7; cdr3_aa: CASGGGTGNYEQYF
v_call: TRBV7-9; j_call: TRBJ1-6; cdr3_aa: CASSSFRQSNSPLHF
v_call: TRBV5-4; j_call: TRBJ2-3; cdr3_aa: CAVSGEWSTDTQYF
v_call: TRBV14; j_call: TRBJ1-2; cdr3_aa: CASSQDSTGYGYTF
v_call: TRBV11-1; j_call: TRBJ1-1; cdr3_aa: CASSLGGTRNTEAFF
v_call: TRBV12-3/TRBV12-4; j_call: TRBJ1-5; cdr3_aa: CASSWAGLSNQPQHF
v_call: TRBV27; j_call: TRBJ1-6; cdr3_aa: CASRLALDLGARNSPLHF
v_call: TRBV11-1; j_call: TRBJ2-3; cdr3_aa: CASSLRLGTSGGGPTDTQYF
v_call: TRBV7-2; j_call: TRBJ1-2; cdr3_aa: CASSFQGMDYGYTF